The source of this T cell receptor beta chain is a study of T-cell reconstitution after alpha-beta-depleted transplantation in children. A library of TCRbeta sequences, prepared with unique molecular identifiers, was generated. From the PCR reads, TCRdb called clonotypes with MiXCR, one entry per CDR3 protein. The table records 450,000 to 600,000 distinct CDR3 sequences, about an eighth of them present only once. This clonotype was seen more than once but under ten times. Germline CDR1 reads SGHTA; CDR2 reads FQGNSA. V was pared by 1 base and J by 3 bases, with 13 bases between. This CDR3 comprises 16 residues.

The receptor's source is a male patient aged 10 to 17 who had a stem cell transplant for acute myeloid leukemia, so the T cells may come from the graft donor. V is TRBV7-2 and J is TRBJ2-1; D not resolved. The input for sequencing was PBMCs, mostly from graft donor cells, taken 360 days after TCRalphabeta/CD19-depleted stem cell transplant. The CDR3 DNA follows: TGTGCCAGCAGCTTAGGCAATAGCCAATACTACAATGAGCAGTTCTTC. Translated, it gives CASSLGNSQYYNEQFF.